These T cell receptor beta chains were read from a single sample in a study of response to subunit inactivated influenza vaccine. TCRdb recomputed calls from the RT-PCR reads with MiXCR, one row per CDR3 protein. Of around 850,000 distinct CDR3 sequences in the sample, about a fifth were seen once. The source material was PBMCs from blood, sampled 5 to 6 days after vaccination. All receptors derive from a man aged 45 to 65 who received an inactivated influenza vaccine. Both conserved end residues are part of each CDR3. The order of the fields is J gene, D gene, clone size, V gene, CDR3 protein, CDR3 DNA. D genes are given only for firm matches. The size entry is marked missing in some rows and otherwise reads once, few, many or a size class.

TRBJ2-7 | TRBD2 | once | TRBV27 | CASRTIAGGPYEQYF | TGTGCCAGCAGGACCATAGCGGGAGGGCCCTACGAGCAGTACTTC
TRBJ2-3 | . | . | TRBV7-9 | CASSSLRGASTDTQYF | TGTGCCAGCAGCTCGCTGAGGGGGGCAAGCACAGATACGCAGTATTTT
TRBJ1-2 | TRBD1 | few | TRBV20-1 | CSAINPGGPFDGYTF | TGCAGTGCAATCAACCCAGGGGGCCCTTTCGATGGCTACACCTTC
TRBJ2-5 | . | . | TRBV29-1 | CSVEHTRGSWVTQYF | TGCAGCGTTGAACACACTAGGGGTTCCTGGGTAACCCAGTACTTC
TRBJ1-2 | TRBD1 | few | TRBV13 | CASSLGSDRGYGYTF | TGTGCCAGCAGCTTAGGCTCGGACAGGGGCTATGGCTACACCTTC
TRBJ2-7 | TRBD2 | once | TRBV7-9 | CASSPKGGLAGYYEQYF | TGTGCCAGCAGCCCCAAAGGCGGGCTAGCGGGATATTACGAGCAGTACTTC
TRBJ1-2 | . | few | TRBV7-9 | CASSLTGNTNYGYTF | TGTGCCAGCAGCTTAACAGGCAACACGAACTATGGCTACACCTTC
TRBJ2-1 | TRBD2 | . | TRBV5-1 | CASSLGRRGSSYNEQFF | TGCGCCAGCAGCTTAGGAAGGCGGGGGAGCTCCTACAATGAGCAGTTCTTC
TRBJ2-7 | . | . | TRBV16 | CASSQFTAGASYEQYF | TGTGCCAGCAGCCAATTCACAGCAGGGGCGTCCTACGAGCAGTACTTC
TRBJ2-7 | TRBD2 | . | TRBV6-2/TRBV6-3 | CASIPAGTSGSPRYEQYF | TGTGCCAGCATACCAGCCGGGACTAGCGGGAGCCCCCGCTACGAGCAGTACTTC
TRBJ2-1 | . | . | TRBV10-3 | CAISESRRQGLNNEQFF | TGTGCCATCAGTGAGTCGCGGAGGCAGGGTCTGAACAATGAGCAGTTCTTC
TRBJ2-5 | TRBD1 | few | TRBV2 | CASSDRRQGSRGTQYF | TGTGCCAGCAGTGATCGCCGACAGGGATCAAGAGGGACCCAGTACTTC
TRBJ2-1 | . | . | TRBV20-1 | CSAPLIGRGDNEQFF | TGCAGTGCTCCCTTGATCGGGCGGGGTGATAATGAGCAGTTCTTC
TRBJ2-7 | . | . | TRBV7-2 | CASSLQKGSEQYF | TGTGCCAGCAGCCTTCAGAAAGGATCCGAGCAGTACTTC
TRBJ2-2 | . | . | TRBV7-2 | CASIKSARVAGELFF | TGTGCCAGCATTAAGTCGGCGAGGGTAGCCGGGGAGCTGTTTTTT
TRBJ2-4 | TRBD2 | few | TRBV28 | CASSRRESGNIQYF | TGTGCCAGCAGTAGGCGGGAGAGTGGAAACATTCAGTACTTC
TRBJ2-6 | TRBD2 | few | TRBV7-6 | CASSPSSGGYSGANVLTF | TGTGCCAGCAGCCCTAGTAGCGGGGGATACTCTGGGGCCAACGTCCTGACTTTC
TRBJ1-2 | . | many | TRBV28 | CASGDSTNYGYTF | TGTGCCAGCGGGGACTCTACTAACTATGGCTACACCTTC
TRBJ2-5 | TRBD2 | few | TRBV4-2 | CASGPSGGLQETQYF | TGTGCCAGCGGTCCTAGCGGGGGGTTACAAGAGACCCAGTACTTC
TRBJ2-3 | TRBD1 | . | TRBV11-2 | CASSNRDRGLQDTQYF | TGTGCCAGCAGCAATCGGGACAGGGGGTTACAAGATACGCAGTATTTT
TRBJ1-1 | . | . | TRBV7-9 | CASSSFGTEAFF | TGTGCCAGCAGCTCCTTCGGGACTGAAGCTTTCTTT
TRBJ2-5 | TRBD1 | . | TRBV3-1 | CASSQDLGTAKGETQYF | TGTGCCAGCAGCCAAGATCTGGGGACAGCAAAAGGCGAGACCCAGTACTTC
TRBJ2-1 | TRBD2 | . | TRBV20-1 | CSARTSGRTHNEQFF | TGCAGTGCGAGGACTAGCGGGAGGACCCACAATGAGCAGTTCTTC
TRBJ2-2 | . | . | TRBV11-2 | CASSLRTGTGELFF | TGTGCCAGCAGCCTACGGACGGGCACCGGGGAGCTGTTTTTT
TRBJ2-7 | TRBD1 | few | TRBV7-8 | CASSLVTQMGQGAFYEQYF | TGTGCCAGCAGCTTAGTTACTCAAATGGGACAGGGGGCCTTCTACGAGCAGTACTTC
TRBJ2-3 | TRBD2 | . | TRBV10-3 | CAISGASGDSTDTQYF | TGTGCCATCAGTGGGGCTAGCGGCGACAGCACAGATACGCAGTATTTT
TRBJ2-2 | . | . | TRBV7-8 | CASSLGGLGFTGELFF | TGTGCCAGCAGCTTAGGGGGTCTGGGCTTTACCGGGGAGCTGTTTTTT
TRBJ2-1 | . | . | TRBV18 | CASSPQAVYNEQFF | TGTGCCAGCTCACCACAGGCTGTCTACAATGAGCAGTTCTTC
TRBJ1-2 | . | . | TRBV7-6 | CASSPGSRSTGYTF | TGTGCCAGCAGCCCCGGGTCTAGGTCCACTGGCTACACCTTC
TRBJ1-2 | . | few | TRBV7-2 | CASSLRSGDYGYTF | TGTGCCAGCAGCTTAAGGTCAGGGGACTATGGCTACACCTTC
TRBJ2-1 | TRBD2 | . | TRBV3-1 | CASSQWRGTSNEQFF | TGTGCCAGCAGCCAATGGCGGGGGACTAGCAATGAGCAGTTCTTC
TRBJ1-6 | . | . | TRBV4-2 | CASSQDQVRGNSPLHF | TGTGCCAGCAGCCAAGATCAAGTCAGGGGTAATTCACCCCTCCACTTT
TRBJ2-1 | . | many | TRBV20-1 | CSATDTWATNEQFF | TGCAGTGCTACTGATACTTGGGCCACGAATGAGCAGTTCTTC
TRBJ2-1 | . | . | TRBV5-1 | CASSLASPGDEQFF | TGCGCCAGCAGCTTAGCTTCCCCGGGGGATGAGCAGTTCTTC
TRBJ2-1 | TRBD2 | few | TRBV15 | CATSRIAGYNEQFF | TGTGCCACCAGCAGGATAGCGGGGTACAATGAGCAGTTCTTC
TRBJ2-1 | TRBD1 | . | TRBV9 | CASSVAWGQGPNEQFF | TGTGCCAGCAGCGTAGCTTGGGGACAGGGCCCAAATGAGCAGTTCTTC